This entry concerns a single T cell receptor beta chain. Its target antigen remains unknown. Base qualities are not provided; no much larger clone lies one nucleotide away. This sample is drawn from a study of OX40 agonist ivuxolimab in advanced cancers. General notes on the study: Ivuxolimab was an agonistic, fully human IgG2 monoclonal antibody directed against OX40 (CD134), a costimulatory receptor. The paper reports the monotherapy dose-escalation portion (N ≈ 52 patients) of the phase I ivuxolimab trial. Partial responses occurred in three dose-escalation patients, of whom one had hepatocellular carcinoma and two had cutaneous melanoma. Prior anti-PD-1, anti-PD-L1 or anti-CTLA-4 therapy was permitted, and approximately 41% of dose-escalation patients had received checkpoint inhibitors. Intravenous ivuxolimab was administered to patients every 2 weeks at six dose levels: 0.01, 0.1, 0.3, 1.5, 3 and 10 mg/kg. Peripheral TCRbeta sequencing was intended to test whether TCR sequence diversity was altered and clonal T-cell expansion was caused by ivuxolimab. Of the 50 to 55 dose-escalation patients, hepatocellular carcinoma was present in approximately 20, melanoma in approximately 15, renal cell carcinoma in 9 and head and neck cancer in 9. In the dose-escalation cohort, approximately 82% of patients were male, and the mean age was approximately 64 years, with a range of about 23 to 90.

For sequencing of the TCRbeta CDR3 region, genomic DNA was extracted from the sorted cells. The immunoSEQ Assay was used for sequencing of TCRbeta CDR3 regions. In its TCRdb copy, this immuneACCESS table keeps in-frame sequences only and misses some clones. Where compared with another copy, unresolved V genes explain less than half of these, and the others have no known cause. The sample yields tens of thousands of clones; about nine tenths were counted once. The ten biggest clones cover approximately 0.72% of the sample. Study-wide conclusions, independent of this receptor: Low levels of normalized T-cell clonal expansion were also seen in some patients who did not respond. Which antigens the clonally expanded peripheral T cells were specific for was not determined. At doses of 0.1 to 3.0 mg/kg, clonal expansion of both CD4+ and CD8+ blood T cells was observed from baseline to week 6. After ivuxolimab, expanded clones were on average more numerous among CD8+ T cells than among CD4+ T cells. Partial responders in the 0.1-3.0 mg/kg groups had among the lowest normalized peripheral clonal expansion, especially among CD8+ T cells.

The trial excluded patients who had a history of autoimmune disease or who were on systemic immunosuppression. Peripheral blood for TCR sequencing was collected from all dose cohorts at baseline, on cycle 4 day 1, and on cycle 7 day 1. Samples were obtained from an open-label, multicenter, first-in-human phase I dose-escalation trial of ivuxolimab. Adults with locally advanced or metastatic melanoma, renal cell, hepatocellular, or head and neck squamous cell carcinoma were enrolled in the trial. Before TCR sequencing, CD4+ T cells and CD8+ T cells from peripheral blood were sorted into separate populations. The CDR3, from cysteine to phenylalanine, totals 14 residues. The CDR3 DNA has 42 bases and is translated from base 1. The trim is 7 bases for V and 3 bases for J, with a gap of 15 bases between the germline ends. For CDR1 and CDR2, the germline V gene (reference sequence) lists MNHEY and SMNVEV.

Material: CD4+ or CD8+ T cells sorted from blood, obtained in a trial of the OX40 agonist ivuxolimab. The rearranged segments are TRBV27 and TRBJ1-1; the D gene cannot be named for sure. This sequence was found in an adult with an advanced solid tumor such as melanoma, head and neck, liver or kidney cancer. The CDR3 protein sequence reads: CASKTFGGYTEAFF. The DNA sequence follows: TGTGCCAGCAAAACCTTTGGAGGTTACACTGAAGCTTTCTTT.